This TCR beta chain comes out of a study of blood T cell repertoires in COVID-19. Per the original methods: Estimates of nucleated cell counts were drawn from the amplification of reference gene primers. Method: immunoSEQ multiplex PCR; TCRdb's copy keeps in-frame clones and lacks some. That table gives V, J and clone size, and the DNA gave D and trimming. The table has about 120,000 clones, 75% to 90% seen once. The germline V gene has CDR1 SNHLY and CDR2 FYNNEI. This CDR3 spans 15 amino acids. The J segment lost 7 bases and the V segment lost 6 bases, leaving 8 bases of the junction unmatched. Sequencing used peripheral blood. This clonotype was sampled from a man aged 70-80 years with active or convalescent COVID-19. The chain is built from TRBV2 and TRBJ1-6; TRBD1 aligns across 8 bases. CDR3 amino acids: CASRETDRDNSPLHF. The CDR3 coding sequence is TGTGCCAGCAGGGAAACGGACAGGGACAATTCACCCCTCCACTTT. Looking up the rest from reference TRBV2 and TRBJ1-6 gives the full variable domain: EPEVTQTPSHQVTQMGQEVILRCVPISNHLYFYWYRQILGQKVEFLVSFYNNEISEKSEIFDDQFSVERPDGSNFTLKIRSTKLEDSAMYFCASRETDRDNSPLHFGNGTRLTVT.